These T cell receptor beta chains were read from a single sample in a study of T cell responses to AZD1222 COVID-19 vaccine. Using immunoSEQ multiplex PCR, the repertoire was profiled, and TCRdb retains in-frame clones only, with some absent. The sample has hundreds of thousands of clones, 85% to 95% seen once. The input for sequencing was peripheral blood, taken on day 0 of MenACWY control vaccination. The source of these receptors is an adult in good health. Both conserved end residues are part of each CDR3. Fields, in order: D gene, J gene, clone size, V gene, CDR3 protein, CDR3 DNA. The D gene is left open where the match is weak. Rows give clone size only sometimes, using once, few, many, or a class for an expanded clone.

D gene: -; J gene: TRBJ2-7; clone size: once; V gene: TRBV7-7; CDR3 protein: CASSLNPGSEQYF; CDR3 DNA: TGTGCCAGCAGCTTAAACCCAGGGAGTGAGCAGTACTTC
D gene: -; J gene: TRBJ1-1; clone size: -; V gene: TRBV2; CDR3 protein: CASSDPSDRLSREEAFF; CDR3 DNA: TGTGCCAGCAGTGATCCTTCGGACCGTCTTTCGCGGGAGGAAGCTTTCTTT
D gene: -; J gene: TRBJ1-2; clone size: -; V gene: TRBV5-8; CDR3 protein: CASSLGQNYGYTF; CDR3 DNA: TGTGCCAGCAGCCTTGGACAGAACTATGGCTACACCTTC
D gene: TRBD2; J gene: TRBJ2-3; clone size: -; V gene: TRBV4-3; CDR3 protein: CASSQVTTSGALVTDTQYF; CDR3 DNA: TGCGCCAGCAGCCAAGTCACGACTAGCGGGGCCCTAGTTACAGATACGCAGTATTTT
D gene: -; J gene: TRBJ2-7; clone size: once; V gene: TRBV27; CDR3 protein: CASSQRGEQYF; CDR3 DNA: TGTGCCAGCAGTCAGCGTGGGGAGCAGTACTTC
D gene: -; J gene: TRBJ1-1; clone size: -; V gene: TRBV6-4; CDR3 protein: CATGGMTEAFF; CDR3 DNA: TGTGCCACTGGGGGGATGACTGAAGCTTTCTTT
D gene: TRBD2; J gene: TRBJ2-1; clone size: once; V gene: TRBV5-1; CDR3 protein: CASSLERGEIYNEQFF; CDR3 DNA: TGCGCCAGCAGTCTGGAGCGGGGGGAGATCTACAATGAGCAGTTCTTC
D gene: -; J gene: TRBJ1-1; clone size: -; V gene: TRBV25-1; CDR3 protein: CASRAPGTPNTEAFF; CDR3 DNA: TGTGCCAGCAGGGCGCCCGGGACACCGAACACTGAAGCTTTCTTT
D gene: -; J gene: TRBJ2-7; clone size: -; V gene: TRBV6-2/TRBV6-3; CDR3 protein: CASSTWDSPGEQYF; CDR3 DNA: TGTGCCAGCAGTACTTGGGACTCCCCGGGGGAGCAGTACTTC
D gene: -; J gene: TRBJ1-4; clone size: -; V gene: TRBV7-9; CDR3 protein: CASSSPSSSANEKLFF; CDR3 DNA: TGTGCCAGCAGCTCCCCCTCGAGTAGTGCTAATGAAAAACTGTTTTTT
D gene: -; J gene: TRBJ2-3; clone size: -; V gene: TRBV9; CDR3 protein: CASSPNTDTQYF; CDR3 DNA: TGTGCCAGCAGCCCGAACACAGATACGCAGTATTTT
D gene: TRBD1; J gene: TRBJ1-5; clone size: -; V gene: TRBV19; CDR3 protein: CASSIDRQGAGSNQPQHF; CDR3 DNA: TGTGCCAGTAGTATAGATCGACAGGGGGCAGGAAGCAATCAGCCCCAGCATTTT
D gene: -; J gene: TRBJ1-1; clone size: -; V gene: TRBV4-2; CDR3 protein: CASSQERAGTEAFF; CDR3 DNA: TGTGCCAGCAGCCAAGAAAGGGCGGGGACTGAAGCTTTCTTT
D gene: -; J gene: TRBJ1-4; clone size: -; V gene: TRBV6-6; CDR3 protein: CASSPGTSNEKLFF; CDR3 DNA: TGTGCCAGCAGTCCCGGGACAAGTAATGAAAAACTGTTTTTT
D gene: -; J gene: TRBJ1-3; clone size: few; V gene: TRBV3-1/TRBV3-2; CDR3 protein: CASSHSGNTIYF; CDR3 DNA: TGTGCCAGCAGCCACTCTGGAAACACCATATATTTT
D gene: -; J gene: TRBJ1-1; clone size: -; V gene: TRBV19; CDR3 protein: CASNRESGVAFF; CDR3 DNA: TGTGCCAGTAACAGGGAATCGGGAGTAGCTTTCTTT
D gene: TRBD1; J gene: TRBJ2-7; clone size: -; V gene: TRBV3-1/TRBV3-2; CDR3 protein: CASSPGTETYEQYF; CDR3 DNA: TGTGCCAGCAGCCCCGGGACAGAGACGTACGAGCAGTACTTC
D gene: -; J gene: TRBJ1-5; clone size: once; V gene: TRBV18; CDR3 protein: CASSPGGDQPQHF; CDR3 DNA: TGTGCCAGCTCACCGGGGGGGGACCAGCCCCAGCATTTT
D gene: -; J gene: TRBJ2-3; clone size: -; V gene: TRBV5-1; CDR3 protein: CASSLGGADTQYF; CDR3 DNA: TGCGCCAGCAGCTTGGGAGGGGCAGATACGCAGTATTTT
D gene: -; J gene: TRBJ2-5; clone size: -; V gene: TRBV7-2; CDR3 protein: CASELGQGDKTQYF; CDR3 DNA: TGTGCCAGCGAACTGGGGCAGGGAGACAAGACCCAGTACTTC
D gene: -; J gene: TRBJ1-1; clone size: -; V gene: TRBV19; CDR3 protein: CASKGYSNTEAFF; CDR3 DNA: TGTGCCAGTAAAGGGTATTCGAACACTGAAGCTTTCTTT
D gene: -; J gene: TRBJ1-6; clone size: -; V gene: TRBV7-6; CDR3 protein: CASSSQGSNSPLHF; CDR3 DNA: TGTGCCAGCAGCTCTCAGGGGTCGAATTCACCCCTCCACTTT
D gene: -; J gene: TRBJ2-7; clone size: -; V gene: TRBV27; CDR3 protein: CASSPQTYEQYF; CDR3 DNA: TGTGCCAGCAGTCCGCAAACCTACGAGCAGTACTTC
D gene: -; J gene: TRBJ1-1; clone size: -; V gene: TRBV9; CDR3 protein: CASSVAQLEAFF; CDR3 DNA: TGTGCCAGCAGCGTAGCTCAGCTTGAAGCTTTCTTT
D gene: -; J gene: TRBJ1-1; clone size: -; V gene: TRBV6-5; CDR3 protein: CASTFRGNTEAFF; CDR3 DNA: TGTGCCAGCACCTTCAGGGGGAACACTGAAGCTTTCTTT
D gene: TRBD1; J gene: TRBJ1-2; clone size: -; V gene: TRBV29-1; CDR3 protein: CSVDGPGGGRGYTF; CDR3 DNA: TGCAGCGTTGACGGGCCAGGGGGAGGAAGGGGCTACACCTTC
D gene: -; J gene: TRBJ1-5; clone size: -; V gene: TRBV4-2; CDR3 protein: CASSQDGRGNQPQHF; CDR3 DNA: TGTGCCAGCAGCCAAGATGGGAGAGGCAATCAGCCCCAGCATTTT
D gene: TRBD1; J gene: TRBJ1-1; clone size: -; V gene: TRBV2; CDR3 protein: CASRLTTGGYTEAFF; CDR3 DNA: TGTGCCAGCAGACTCACGACAGGGGGTTATACTGAAGCTTTCTTT